The 18 T cell receptor beta chains reported below all come from one sample, sequenced in a study of OX40 agonist ivuxolimab in advanced cancers. Libraries were built with the immunoSEQ multiplex PCR assay. Sourced from immuneACCESS, this table was stored by TCRdb with only in-frame sequences that have V and J called. A share of the clones is absent; for the studies checked, an unresolved V gene accounts for under half, and the remainder has no known explanation. Across this sample there are nearly 45,000 clones, with 75% to 85% seen only once. The leading ten clones occupy less than 5% of the sample. The sequencing used CD4+ or CD8+ T cells sorted from blood, collected in a trial of the OX40 agonist ivuxolimab. The receptors shown here come from an adult with an advanced solid tumor such as melanoma, head and neck, liver or kidney cancer.

The chain employs TRBV7-2 and TRBJ2-7, with D possibly being TRBD2 (5 bases). CDR3 length: 14 amino acids. The V end was cut by 5 bases, the J end by 4 bases, with 15 bases between. Germline CDR1 SGHTA, CDR2 FQGNSA. CDR3 nucleotide sequence: TGTGCCAGCAGCCCAGTAGTTGGAGGATACGAGCAGTACTTC. The encoded protein is CASSPVVGGYEQYF.

This chain uses TRBV9 with TRBJ2-2; 13 nucleotides match TRBD2. Germline CDR1 reads SGDLS; CDR2 reads YYNGEE. The junction had 13 bases not matched to a gene; V was cut back by 0 bases and J by 5 bases. The CDR3 has 20 residues. DNA for the CDR3: TGTGCCAGCAGCGTAGCCCTGAGGACTAGCGGGGGCGGTGGAACCGGGGAGCTGTTTTTT. Translation: CASSVALRTSGGGGTGELFF.

The chain couples TRBV6-6 to TRBJ1-3, with D possibly matching TRBD1 (6 bases). Germline lookup yields CDR1 MNHNY and CDR2 SVGAGI (reference sequence). CDR3 length: 16 residues. With 7 bases removed from V and 0 bases from J, the gap between germline ends came to 16 bases. This CDR3 is CASTLGGTRSGNTIYF. The CDR3 DNA is TGTGCCAGCACCTTGGGGGGGACACGCTCTGGAAACACCATATATTTT.

The chain is built from TRBV2 and TRBJ2-7; unclear D gene. The CDR3 is made up of 12 amino acids. CDR1 and CDR2 from the germline V gene are SNHLY and FYNNEI. Trimming cost V 2 bases and J 6 bases, with 8 bases left between them. As DNA, the CDR3 is TGTGCCAGCAGTGAACTAGTCGGCGAGCAGTACTTC. This gives the protein CASSELVGEQYF.

The genes are TRBV7-6 and TRBJ2-7; 7 bases fit TRBD2. The CDR3 is made up of 14 amino acids. The trim removed 2 bases at V and 6 bases at J, leaving 7 bases unmatched. Germline CDR1 SGHVS, CDR2 FNYEAQ. CDR3 nucleotides: TGTGCCAGCAGCTTAAGAGCGGGGCTTGGCGAGCAGTACTTC. Amino acid sequence: CASSLRAGLGEQYF.

The chain links TRBV10-3 to TRBJ1-6; possibly TRBD1 for D (5 bases). V lost 6 bases to trimming and J lost 6 bases, with 12 bases between them. There are 14 residues in the CDR3. Germline V gives CDR1 ENHRY, CDR2 SYGVKD. In nucleotides, the CDR3 is TGTGCCATCAGAGTTGAGGGGTTTAATTCACCCCTCCACTTT. Translating gives CAIRVEGFNSPLHF.

The CDR3 loop is CASSFGSNAEAFF. CDR3 DNA: TGTGCCAGCAGCTTTGGGAGTAACGCTGAAGCTTTCTTT. The gene calls are TRBV11-1 and TRBJ1-1; D is undetermined. CDR3 length: 13 amino acids. V gave up 3 bases and J gave up 6 bases, with 11 bases separating them. From germline, CDR1 is SGHAT and CDR2 FQDESV (reference sequence).

In this sample, this clone turned up a few times. This chain joins TRBV27 and TRBJ2-2, with D unclear. The CDR3 has 14 amino acids. Between the trimmed V and J ends, which lost 3 bases and 3 bases, there was a span of 8 bases. Germline CDR1 reads MNHEY; CDR2 reads SMNVEV (reference sequence). CDR3 in amino acids: CASSLERHTGELFF. Here the CDR3 DNA reads TGTGCCAGCAGTTTGGAGCGACACACCGGGGAGCTGTTTTTT.

This chain joins TRBV19 and TRBJ1-4; D possibly corresponds to TRBD1 (5 bases). Germline V gene data show CDR1 as LNHDA and CDR2 as SQIVND (reference sequence). CDR3 length: 16 amino acids. V lost 3 bases and J lost 7, with 18 bases in between. CDR3 residues: CASSIIAGAWGEKLFF. The CDR3 DNA is TGTGCCAGTAGTATTATAGCCGGGGCTTGGGGTGAAAAACTGTTTTTT.

The table lists this clone with a count of one. The chain combines TRBV7-9 with TRBJ2-2, with TRBD2 matching 14 bases. V shed 3 bases and J 4 bases; nucleotides not matched to a gene: 4. The V gene's germline CDR1 is SEHNR and CDR2 FQNEAQ (reference sequence). This CDR3 comprises 17 residues. CDR3 loop: CASSLGLAGVGTGELFF. Here the CDR3 DNA reads TGTGCCAGCAGCTTGGGACTAGCGGGGGTCGGCACCGGGGAGCTGTTTTTT.

V gene TRBV11-3 combines with J gene TRBJ2-2, with D unresolved. Germline V gives CDR1 SGHNT, CDR2 YENEEA. V lost 0 bases and J 5 bases, leaving 10 bases between the germline ends. This CDR3 region has 15 residues. For the CDR3, the DNA is TGTGCCAGCAGCTTAGAGGGCACCCGGACCGGGGAGCTGTTTTTT. Translation: CASSLEGTRTGELFF. Looking up the rest from reference TRBV11-3 and TRBJ2-2 gives the full variable domain: EAGVVQSPRYKIIEKKQPVAFWCNPISGHNTLYWYLQNLGQGPELLIRYENEEAVDDSQLPKDRFSAERLKGVDSTLKIQPAELGDSAVYLCASSLEGTRTGELFFGEGSRLTVL.

The chain employs TRBV15 and TRBJ2-4; D gene ambiguous. The CDR3 runs to 14 residues. The V and J ends lost 5 bases and 3 bases respectively, with 11 bases between them. CDR1 LNHNV and CDR2 YYDKDF come from the germline V gene (reference sequence). The CDR3 here is CATSPRTGKNIQYF. In DNA form, the CDR3 reads TGTGCCACCAGCCCAAGGACGGGCAAAAACATTCAGTACTTC.

The chain couples TRBV6-5 to TRBJ1-1, with D possibly matching TRBD1 (6 bases). Germline lookup yields CDR1 MNHEY and CDR2 SVGAGI. V was clipped by 8 bases and J by 7 bases, with 14 bases between them. The CDR3 has 12 amino acids. The CDR3 spells CASRLLRGEAFF. In nucleotides, the CDR3 is TGTGCCAGCCGTCTCCTCAGGGGTGAAGCTTTCTTT.

The chain employs TRBV6-5 and TRBJ2-7; TRBD1 matches at 8 bases. The CDR3 is 13 amino acids. Germline loops: CDR1 MNHEY, CDR2 SVGAGI. The V and J ends lost 4 bases and 6 bases, in that order; junction bases with no gene match: 5. The CDR3 bases are TGTGCCAGCAGTTTGGACAGGGACCGCGAGCAGTACTTC. It specifies CASSLDRDREQYF.

The chain has TRBV5-1 and TRBJ2-7; D not certain. Germline assignment: CDR1 SGHRS and CDR2 YFSETQ. The CDR3 extends over 13 amino acids. V lost 0 bases to trimming and J lost 6 bases, with 10 bases between them. DNA for the CDR3: TGCGCCAGCAGCTTGGTTCCCCCACGCGAGCAGTACTTC. It translates to CASSLVPPREQYF.

J is TRBJ2-5 and V is TRBV5-1; 7 nucleotides agree with TRBD1. J lost 4 bases, V lost 0 bases, and 6 bases had no gene match. The CDR3 runs 15 residues. The V gene's germline CDR1 is SGHRS and CDR2 YFSETQ. This CDR3 reads CASSLGTGVSETQYF. CDR3 in DNA: TGCGCCAGCAGCTTGGGTACAGGGGTGTCAGAGACCCAGTACTTC.

The V gene is TRBV28, the J gene TRBJ2-7, with 9 bases lining up with TRBD1. The V gene's germline CDR1 is MDHEN and CDR2 SYDVKM. Trimming at V came to 4 bases and at J to 3 bases, leaving 10 bases not matched to a gene. This CDR3 is 16 amino acids long. The CDR3 DNA follows: TGTGCCAGCAGTTCCCCGGGACAGGGTGGGTTCTACGAGCAGTACTTC. It encodes CASSSPGQGGFYEQYF. The variable domain in full, with the rest retrieved from reference TRBV28 and TRBJ2-7, is DVKVTQSSRYLVKRTGEKVFLECVQDMDHENMFWYRQDPGLGLRLIYFSYDVKMKEKGDIPEGYSVSREKKERFSLILESASTNQTSMYLCASSSPGQGGFYEQYFGPGTRLTVT.

V usage is TRBV7-2 and J usage is TRBJ2-1; no clear D. V was shortened by 4 bases and J by 0 bases, with 10 bases between the two germline ends. This CDR3 comprises 15 residues. The germline V gene has CDR1 SGHTA and CDR2 FQGNSA. CDR3 amino acids: CASSSLKSSYNEQFF. CDR3 nucleotide sequence: TGTGCCAGCAGCTCTCTGAAGAGCTCCTACAATGAGCAGTTCTTC.